This is a list of T cell receptor beta chains from one sample in a study of T cell clonotyping in hematopoietic cell transplantation. The repertoire was sequenced with immunoSEQ multiplex PCR; TCRdb's copy has only in-frame clones and lacks some. The sample holds about 41,000 clones, 95% seen once. The sequenced sample consisted of peripheral blood mononuclear cells. The receptor source for this set is a man aged 25 to 40 in good health. Some clones in this sample may be carry-over from other donors' samples. Each CDR3 is given with its conserved first and last residue. A D gene is named only where the DNA matches it firmly. A row's size may be missing; if present it is once, few, many or a size class.

NA	TRBV25-1	NA	TRBJ1-6	TGTGCCAGCAGTGACCCGGGTTGGAATTCACCCCTCCACTTT	CASSDPGWNSPLHF
TRBD2	TRBV9	NA	TRBJ2-3	TGTGCCAGCAGCGTAGTCAGTAGCGGGGGGGCCACAGATACGCAGTATTTT	CASSVVSSGGATDTQYF
TRBD2	TRBV7-8	few	TRBJ2-5	TGTGCCAGCAGCTTAGTGGTAGCGGGAGGGGGAGAGACCCAGTACTTC	CASSLVVAGGGETQYF
NA	TRBV7-9	NA	TRBJ2-2	TGTGCCAGCAGCTTACAAGGGACCCTTGGCGGGGAGCTGTTTTTT	CASSLQGTLGGELFF
NA	TRBV9	NA	TRBJ2-2	TGTGCCAGCAGCGTAGTATCTCTTCGACGGGGGGCCCTGAACACCGGGGAGCTGTTTTTT	CASSVVSLRRGALNTGELFF
NA	TRBV5-4	NA	TRBJ1-2	TGTGCCAGCAGCTTGGCATTCAGGAAGGGCTACACCTTC	CASSLAFRKGYTF
NA	TRBV2	once	TRBJ1-5	TGTGCCAGCAGCAGGGACAATCAGCCCCAGCATTTT	CASSRDNQPQHF
TRBD2	TRBV2	NA	TRBJ2-5	TGTGCCAGCAGTGGAGGGGACTACTACTTC	CASSGGDYYF
NA	TRBV6-1	NA	TRBJ2-5	TGTGCCAGCACCCTAGTCGGGGTCCCCCAGTACTTC	CASTLVGVPQYF
TRBD1	TRBV2	NA	TRBJ2-1	TGTGCCAGCAGGTTCCCCGGGACAGGGGTTGCTGAGCAGTTCTTC	CASRFPGTGVAEQFF
NA	TRBV5-1	NA	TRBJ1-2	TGCGCCAGCAGCTTGGAAAAGGGAGGCTACACCTTC	CASSLEKGGYTF
TRBD1	TRBV7-9	once	TRBJ2-6	TGTGCCAGCGGGACAGGGGGACCTGGGGCCAACGTCCTGACTTTC	CASGTGGPGANVLTF
NA	TRBV6-6	NA	TRBJ1-2	TGTGCCAGCAGTCGGGCCCCTAACTATGGCTACACCTTC	CASSRAPNYGYTF
NA	TRBV19	NA	TRBJ1-1	TGTGCCAGTAGCCTAAGACGGGAGAACACTGAAGCTTTCTTT	CASSLRRENTEAFF
NA	TRBV9	NA	TRBJ1-1	TGTGCCAGCAGCACCCCGGCAGCTGAAGCTTTCTTT	CASSTPAAEAFF
NA	TRBV11-2	NA	TRBJ1-2	TGTGCCAGCAGCTCGCCTCGGACTCCTCGGTACGGCTACACCTTC	CASSSPRTPRYGYTF
TRBD1	TRBV10-1	NA	TRBJ2-3	TGCGCCAGCAGTGATTCAGGGGGAGTCATTTGGTCAGATACGCAGTATTTT	CASSDSGGVIWSDTQYF
NA	TRBV6-1	NA	TRBJ1-2	TGTGCCAGCAGTGAAGGAGGCAGGGTCTATGGCTACACCTTC	CASSEGGRVYGYTF
TRBD1	TRBV27	NA	TRBJ2-7	TGTGCCAGTGGACAGGGCTACGAGCAGTACTTC	CASGQGYEQYF
NA	TRBV2	NA	TRBJ2-5	TGTGCCAGCAGCGGGGGACAGTACCAAGAGACCCAGTACTTC	CASSGGQYQETQYF
NA	TRBV30	NA	TRBJ1-3	TGTGCCTGGAGTGTCGGCCTCTCTGGAAACACCATATATTTT	CAWSVGLSGNTIYF
NA	TRBV7-9	NA	TRBJ1-2	TGTGCCAGCAGCTTCGGGGGCACAGTGTATGGCTACACCTTC	CASSFGGTVYGYTF
NA	TRBV7-2	NA	TRBJ2-2	TGTGCCAGCAGCTTCGAAAGGCCTTGGGGGGAGCTGTTTTTT	CASSFERPWGELFF